The 30 T cell receptor beta chains given below trace back to one sample, sequenced in a study of T cells in Graves' hyperthyroidism and ophthalmopathy. There were TCR beta CDR3 regions amplified from RNA transcripts. Primed by the HTBI set, a first-round RT-PCR was run on the TCR CDR3. TCRdb re-analysed the multiplex PCR reads in MiXCR, keeping a single row per CDR3 protein. The sample lists under 300,000 distinct CDR3 sequences, 25% to 30% occurring once. Sequencing was performed on blood. The source is a man aged 35 to 55 with Graves' hyperthyroidism that later progressed to Graves' ophthalmopathy.

This clonotype showed up many times. The chain combines TRBV29-1 with TRBJ1-2, with 8 nucleotides matching TRBD1. The germline V gene encodes CDR1 SQVTM and CDR2 ANQGSEA. The length of the CDR3 is 11 residues. J lost 7 bases, V lost 7 bases, and 5 bases had no gene match. CDR3 in DNA: TGCAGCGCCGGACAGGGTGCTGGCTACACCTTC. As protein: CSAGQGAGYTF.

This clonotype was picked up many times. The chain employs TRBV15 and TRBJ1-5; the match to TRBD1 covers 7 bases. V dropped 8 bases and J dropped 2; count of bases not matched to a gene: 12. The CDR3 contains 16 residues. The V gene's germline CDR1 is LNHNV and CDR2 YYDKDF (reference sequence). The CDR3 spells CATERNKGGGNQPQHF. DNA for the CDR3: TGTGCCACCGAGAGGAACAAAGGGGGCGGCAATCAGCCCCAGCATTTT.

This clonotype was found many times. V usage is TRBV6-2 or TRBV6-3 and J usage is TRBJ2-3; TRBD2 aligns across 7 bases. The CDR3 is 18 residues long. V lost 0 bases to trimming and J lost 4 bases; unmatched junction nucleotides: 13. CDR1 and CDR2 (germline): MNHEY, SVGEGT. CDR3 coding DNA: TGTGCCAGCAGTTACTCTCTCGGGGCGGGAGTGGGCCCAGATACGCAGTATTTT. It codes for CASSYSLGAGVGPDTQYF.

The CDR3 here is CASSSALSQETQYF. The CDR3 DNA is TGTGCCAGCAGTTCGGCGCTTTCACAAGAGACCCAGTACTTC. The rearrangement links TRBV28 to TRBJ2-5; D uncertain. Germline V gene lookup returns CDR1 MDHEN and CDR2 SYDVKM. Trimming took 4 bases from V and 2 from J, leaving 11 bases between them. The CDR3 contains 14 residues.

This clonotype was recorded many times. The V and J genes are TRBV2 and TRBJ1-5, with D possibly matching TRBD1 (5 bases). V gave up 6 bases and J gave up 3 bases, with 15 bases separating them. Germline V gives CDR1 SNHLY, CDR2 FYNNEI. The CDR3 is 15 amino acids. CDR3 in DNA: TGTGCCAGCAGGTTCGGGGAAGGGGTCAATCAGCCCCAGCATTTT. Translated: CASRFGEGVNQPQHF.

This clonotype was counted at least ten times. The chain couples TRBV24-1 to TRBJ2-3, with 7 positions matching TRBD2. There are 14 residues in the CDR3. CDR1 KGHDR and CDR2 SFDVKD come from the germline V gene. V shed 9 bases, J shed 0 bases, and the junction held 5 bases outside the gene matches. Here the CDR3 reads CATQSGASTDTQYF. CDR3 in DNA: TGTGCCACCCAGAGCGGGGCTAGCACAGATACGCAGTATTTT.

This clonotype was counted many times. The rearrangement links TRBV20-1 to TRBJ2-7; D is undetermined. Germline assignment: CDR1 DFQATT and CDR2 SNEGSKA (reference sequence). V lost 5 bases, J lost 2 bases, and 16 bases lay in between. The CDR3 runs 14 residues. This chain's CDR3 is CSAPRQWKAYEQYF. In DNA, the CDR3 is TGCAGTGCTCCCAGGCAGTGGAAAGCCTACGAGCAGTACTTC.

This clonotype came up many times. CDR3 coding DNA: TGTGCCAGCTCCCTAGACGGGACAGGGGGGTCTGGAGCTTTCTTT. Translated, it gives CASSLDGTGGSGAFF. V usage is TRBV6-1 and J usage is TRBJ1-1; 11 bases align to TRBD1. In germline, CDR1 is MNHNS, CDR2 SASEGT. This CDR3 region has 15 residues. V shed 8 bases, J shed 10 bases, and the junction held 15 bases outside the gene matches.

Note on this clonotype: The junction departs from the called germline gene at one end, perhaps through a read error. The genes are TRBV20-1 and TRBJ2-7; the D gene is possibly TRBD2 (6 bases). The CDR3 contains 13 residues. Germline V gene data show CDR1 as DFQATT and CDR2 as SNEGSKA (reference sequence). The CDR3 DNA is TGCGGTGCTAGGTGGGCCGGGGGTTACGAGCAGTACTTC. The encoded protein is CGARWAGGYEQYF.

There are many counts of this clonotype. The rearrangement uses TRBV5-1 and TRBJ2-7; TRBD2 agrees at 7 bases. J lost 2 bases, V lost 0 bases, and 5 bases had no gene match. Germline V gives CDR1 SGHRS, CDR2 YFSETQ. The CDR3 spans 15 residues. CDR3 DNA sequence: TGCGCCAGCAGCTTGGTTTCTAGCGGCCCCTACGAGCAGTACTTC. It is translated as CASSLVSSGPYEQYF.

In this sample, this clonotype turned up many times. The genes are TRBV28 and TRBJ1-5, with D possibly TRBD1 on 6 matching bases. V lost 2 bases, J lost 3 bases, and 14 bases lay in between. Per germline, CDR1 MDHEN and CDR2 SYDVKM. The CDR3 contains 16 residues. DNA for the CDR3: TGTGCCAGCAGTTTACCCCCAGGGACACACAATCAGCCCCAGCATTTT. Translating it yields CASSLPPGTHNQPQHF.

In its sample, this clonotype was seen many times. The genes are TRBV7-8 and TRBJ1-2; perhaps TRBD1 as D (5 bases). Germline V gene sequence: CDR1 SGHVS, CDR2 FQNEAQ. This CDR3 region has 15 residues. V shed 5 bases and J shed 3 bases, with 16 bases lying between them. The CDR3 nucleotides are TGTGCCAGCAGCCCTAACGAACAGGCCTACTATGGCTACACCTTC. Protein sequence: CASSPNEQAYYGYTF.

In its sample, this clonotype was seen many times. The CDR3: CAIKIGRLNTEAFF. CDR3 bases: TGTGCCATTAAGATCGGGCGGCTGAACACTGAAGCTTTCTTT. The rearrangement links TRBV12-3 or TRBV12-4 to TRBJ1-1; D gene unclear. CDR3 length equals 14 residues. Trimming shortened V by 10 bases and J by 0 bases, and 15 bases separated the two germline ends.

This clonotype was observed many times. This sequence joins TRBV15 and TRBJ2-5; 7 positions agree with TRBD2. The CDR3 runs 12 residues. V dropped 6 bases and J dropped 3; count of bases not matched to a gene: 1. Looked up from germline, CDR1 is LNHNV and CDR2 is YYDKDF (reference sequence). DNA for the CDR3: TGTGCCACCAGTGCGGGGGAAGAGACCCAGTACTTC. Translated, it gives CATSAGEETQYF.

This clonotype was seen at least ten times. The chain employs TRBV11-3 and TRBJ2-7; TRBD2 matches at 7 bases. Trimming at V came to 1 base and at J to 0 bases, leaving 3 bases not matched to a gene. Germline CDR1 and CDR2: SGHNT and YENEEA. The CDR3 has 15 amino acids. CDR3 sequence (DNA): TGTGCCAGCAGCTTAGGGGGGACTAACTCCTACGAGCAGTACTTC. Its protein product is CASSLGGTNSYEQYF.

Many counts were recorded for this clonotype. The chain joins TRBV7-8 to TRBJ1-5, with TRBD1 matching over 10 bases. Trimming removed 1 base from V and 4 bases from J; junction bases left unmatched: 4. Germline-derived CDR1 and CDR2 are SGHVS and FQNEAQ. This CDR3 spans 16 amino acids. CDR3 sequence: CASSLEGQGMNQPQHF. DNA for the CDR3: TGTGCCAGCAGCTTAGAGGGACAGGGGATGAATCAGCCCCAGCATTTT.

This clonotype came up a few times. This rearrangement joins TRBV18 to TRBJ1-2; a weak D match, TRBD1 (5 bases). From germline, CDR1 is KGHSH and CDR2 LQKENI. Trimming removed 1 base at V and 4 bases at J, with 10 bases between. There are 14 residues in the CDR3. CDR3 in DNA: TGTGCCAGCTCACCACGAGACAGAATCTATGGCTACACCTTC. Its protein product is CASSPRDRIYGYTF.

The V gene is TRBV6-2 or TRBV6-3, the J gene TRBJ1-2; no firm D call. CDR3 length: 11 amino acids. Trimming stripped 5 bases from V and 8 bases from J, with 9 bases between. The germline CDR1 and CDR2 sequences are MNHEY and SVGEGT. The CDR3 nucleotides are TGTGCCAGCAGTAACCGAGGAGGCTACACCTTC. This gives the protein CASSNRGGYTF.

The CDR3 region is CASSYGLAAYEQYF. CDR3 nucleotide sequence: TGTGCCAGCAGTTATGGACTAGCGGCCTACGAGCAGTACTTC. V gene TRBV6-2 or TRBV6-3 combines with J gene TRBJ2-7, with TRBD2 matching over 10 bases. Per germline, CDR1 MNHEY and CDR2 SVGEGT. The CDR3 length is 14 residues. Trimming took 3 bases from V and 2 from J; bases not matched to a gene: 1.

The V call is TRBV6-2 or TRBV6-3, the J call TRBJ2-7, with 9 bases fitting TRBD1. Germline V gene sequence: CDR1 MNHEY, CDR2 SVGEGT. CDR3 length equals 14 residues. The J segment lost 7 bases and the V segment lost 6 bases, leaving 10 bases of the junction unmatched. The DNA for the CDR3 is TGTGCCAGCAGCACCACAGGGGGCCCCGGTGAGCAGTACTTC. This codes for CASSTTGGPGEQYF.

This clonotype was observed at least ten times. The J gene is TRBJ2-6, the V gene TRBV5-1; the match to TRBD2 covers 7 bases. Germline V CDR1 and CDR2: SGHRS, YFSETQ. This CDR3 comprises 15 residues. The V segment lost 4 bases and the J segment 2 bases; nucleotides outside the gene matches: 3. CDR3 bases: TGCGCCAGCAGCCAGGGAGGGGCTGGGGCCAACGTCCTGACTTTC. It encodes CASSQGGAGANVLTF. Based on the CDR3 plus reference TRBV5-1 and TRBJ2-6, the full variable domain is KAGVTQTPRYLIKTRGQQVTLSCSPISGHRSVSWYQQTPGQGLQFLFEYFSETQRNKGNFPGRFSGRQFSNSRSEMNVSTLELGDSALYLCASSQGGAGANVLTFGAGSRLTVL.

The table lists this clonotype with many counts. The CDR3 sequence: CASSLGTSFETQYF. The CDR3 DNA is TGTGCCAGCAGCTTAGGGACTAGCTTTGAGACCCAGTACTTC. The chain uses TRBV7-3 and TRBJ2-5; 9 nucleotides agree with TRBD2. Trimming cost V 2 bases and J 5 bases; bases outside gene matches: 3. Germline-derived CDR1 and CDR2 are SGHTA and FQGTGA. This CDR3 comprises 14 residues.

J is TRBJ1-2 and V is TRBV20-1; D gene unclear. V lost 5 bases, J lost 4 bases, and 11 bases lay in between. The CDR3 sequence is 12 residues long. From germline, CDR1 is DFQATT and CDR2 SNEGSKA (reference sequence). CDR3 sequence (DNA): TGCAGTGCTTCGGACGTGGTCTATGGCTACACCTTC. This translates into CSASDVVYGYTF.

The chain couples TRBV12-3 or TRBV12-4 to TRBJ1-2; no clear D gene. This CDR3 is 13 amino acids long. The V and J ends lost 5 bases and 4 bases respectively, with 11 bases between them. The chain's CDR3 is CASSIRPGYGYTF. The CDR3 bases are TGTGCCAGCAGTATTCGACCGGGCTATGGCTACACCTTC.

The V call is TRBV6-5, the J call TRBJ2-7, with D possibly TRBD1 on 6 matching bases. The CDR3 has 15 residues. V lost 5 bases to trimming and J lost 5 bases, with 19 bases between them. The V gene's germline CDR1 is MNHEY and CDR2 SVGAGI. Here the CDR3 reads CASSHRRGQSDEQYF. The CDR3 DNA follows: TGTGCCAGCAGTCACCGCCGCGGACAGTCGGACGAGCAGTACTTC.

This clonotype was recorded at least ten times. The junction and the germline gene differ at one end; a read error may be behind it. The CDR3 sequence is CASSVEPGTSRNFPYERYF. CDR3 bases: TGTGCCAGCAGCGTCGAGCCCGGGACTAGCCGTAACTTCCCCTACGAGCGGTACTTC. The V gene is TRBV9, the J gene TRBJ2-7, with 9 bases matching TRBD2. Germline CDR1 is SGDLS and CDR2 is YYNGEE. This CDR3 region has 19 residues.

This clonotype was seen many times. The chain has TRBV10-2 and TRBJ2-2; tentative D call: TRBD1 (6 bases). Germline V gene sequence: CDR1 WSHSY, CDR2 SAAADI. Trimming left V 6 bases short and J 1 base short, with 12 bases between. The CDR3 sequence is 15 residues long. The CDR3, as DNA: TGCGCCAGCAGCGACAGGCCGCGGAACACCGGGGAGCTGTTTTTT. It is translated as CASSDRPRNTGELFF.

The chain recombines TRBV6-5 with TRBJ1-2; D remains unclear. The V end was cut by 2 bases, the J end by 6 bases, with 7 bases between. The CDR3 is 12 residues long. CDR1 and CDR2 (germline): MNHEY, SVGAGI. The DNA of the CDR3 is TGTGCCAGCAGTTACGGCAGCGATGGCTACACCTTC. Residues: CASSYGSDGYTF.

This clonotype appeared many times. This chain joins TRBV12-3 or TRBV12-4 and TRBJ2-2; D perhaps matches TRBD1 (7 bases). The CDR3 contains 15 residues. Trimming removed 5 bases from V and 4 bases from J, with 14 bases in between. CDR3 residues: CASSAGGGLTGELFF. In DNA, the CDR3 is TGTGCCAGCAGTGCAGGGGGAGGACTCACCGGGGAGCTGTTTTTT.

The sample holds many counts of this clonotype. The V call is TRBV6-4, the J call TRBJ2-5; weak D call: TRBD1 (7 bases). Germline values: CDR1 MRHNA, CDR2 SNTAGT. The CDR3 loop spans 15 amino acids. V was trimmed by 3 bases and J by 9 bases, leaving 20 bases between them. The CDR3 spells CASSESSGGLEAQYF. CDR3 DNA: TGTGCCAGCAGTGAATCGTCAGGGGGGTTGGAGGCCCAGTACTTC.